This T cell receptor beta chain was documented in a study of shared clonotypes between healthy human individuals. Study overall: Two women and a few men aged 18 to 49 served as donors.

The material for each subset, its genomic DNA, was split evenly across several immunoSEQ plates. Loaded into unsorted PBMC replicate PCRs was roughly 320 ng DNA, about 30,000 T cell genomes. Using immunoSEQ multiplex PCR, the repertoire was profiled, and TCRdb retains in-frame clones only, with some absent. The sample holds hundreds of thousands of clones, 70% to 80% seen once. As for this clone: Its antigen remains unidentified.

The CDR3 has 16 residues. Looked up from germline, CDR1 is SGHTS and CDR2 is YDEGEE. V was clipped by 0 bases and J by 4 bases, with 14 bases between them. Points from the study as a whole: Represented diversity (both genetic and exposure-history) was limited by the small number of donors.

This TCR was recovered from a middle-aged woman in good health. Some clones in this sample may be carry-over from other donors' samples. Material for sequencing was PBMCs. This chain uses TRBV5-8 with TRBJ1-3; D is undetermined. The CDR3 loop reads CASSLEARGWGNTIYF. The CDR3, as DNA: TGTGCCAGCAGCTTGGAGGCCCGCGGGTGGGGAAACACCATATATTTT.